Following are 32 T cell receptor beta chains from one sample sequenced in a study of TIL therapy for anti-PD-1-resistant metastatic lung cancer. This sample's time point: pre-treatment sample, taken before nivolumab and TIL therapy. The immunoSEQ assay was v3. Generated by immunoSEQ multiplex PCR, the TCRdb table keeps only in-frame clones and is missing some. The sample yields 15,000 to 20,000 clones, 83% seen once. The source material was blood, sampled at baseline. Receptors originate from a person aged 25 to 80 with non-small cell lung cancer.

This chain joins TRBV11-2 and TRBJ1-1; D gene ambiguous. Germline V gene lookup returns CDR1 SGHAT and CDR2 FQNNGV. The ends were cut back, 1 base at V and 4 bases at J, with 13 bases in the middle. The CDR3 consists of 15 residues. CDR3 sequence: CASSLGATWGTEAFF. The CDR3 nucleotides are TGTGCCAGCAGCTTAGGGGCGACGTGGGGCACTGAAGCTTTCTTT.

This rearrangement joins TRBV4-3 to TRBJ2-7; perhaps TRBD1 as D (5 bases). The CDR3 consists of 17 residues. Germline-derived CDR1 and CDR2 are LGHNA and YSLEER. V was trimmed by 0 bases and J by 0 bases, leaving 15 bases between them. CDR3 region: CASSQDWAGQSSYEQYF. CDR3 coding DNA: TGCGCCAGCAGCCAAGATTGGGCAGGGCAGAGCTCCTACGAGCAGTACTTC.

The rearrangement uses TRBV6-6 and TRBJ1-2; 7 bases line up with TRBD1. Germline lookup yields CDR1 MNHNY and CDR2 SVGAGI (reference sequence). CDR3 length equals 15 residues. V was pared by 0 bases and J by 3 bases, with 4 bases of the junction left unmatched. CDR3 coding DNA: TGTGCCAGCAGTTACTCGAGGACAGGAGACTATGGCTACACCTTC. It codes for CASSYSRTGDYGYTF.

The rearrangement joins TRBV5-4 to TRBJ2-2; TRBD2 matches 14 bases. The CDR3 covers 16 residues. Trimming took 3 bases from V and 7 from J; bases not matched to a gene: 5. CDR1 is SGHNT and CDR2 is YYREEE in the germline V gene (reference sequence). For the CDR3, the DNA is TGTGCCAGCAGCTCCCGACTAGCGGGGGGGCTCGGGGAGCTGTTTTTT. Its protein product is CASSSRLAGGLGELFF.

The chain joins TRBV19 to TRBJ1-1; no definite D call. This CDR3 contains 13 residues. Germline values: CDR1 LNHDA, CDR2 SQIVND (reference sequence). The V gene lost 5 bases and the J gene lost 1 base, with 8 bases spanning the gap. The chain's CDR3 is CASSVGKNTEAFF. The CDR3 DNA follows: TGTGCCAGTAGTGTAGGGAAGAACACTGAAGCTTTCTTT.

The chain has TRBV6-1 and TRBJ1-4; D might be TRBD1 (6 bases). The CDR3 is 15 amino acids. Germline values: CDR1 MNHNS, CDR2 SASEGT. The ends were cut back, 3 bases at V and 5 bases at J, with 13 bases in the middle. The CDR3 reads CASSEVGGANEKLFF. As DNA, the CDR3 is TGTGCCAGCAGTGAGGTCGGGGGGGCCAATGAAAAACTGTTTTTT.

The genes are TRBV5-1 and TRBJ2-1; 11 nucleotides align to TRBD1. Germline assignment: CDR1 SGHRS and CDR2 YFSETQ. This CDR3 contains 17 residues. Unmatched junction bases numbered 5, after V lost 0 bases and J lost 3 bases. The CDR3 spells CASSLATGTGGYNEQFF. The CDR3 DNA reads TGCGCCAGCAGCTTGGCCACCGGGACAGGGGGCTACAATGAGCAGTTCTTC.

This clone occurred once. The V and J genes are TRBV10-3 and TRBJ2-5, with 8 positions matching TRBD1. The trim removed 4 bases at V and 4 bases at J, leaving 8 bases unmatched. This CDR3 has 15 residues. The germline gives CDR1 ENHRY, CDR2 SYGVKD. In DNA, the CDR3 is TGTGCCATCAGTGGATACCAGGGGGCTGGAGAGACCCAGTACTTC. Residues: CAISGYQGAGETQYF.

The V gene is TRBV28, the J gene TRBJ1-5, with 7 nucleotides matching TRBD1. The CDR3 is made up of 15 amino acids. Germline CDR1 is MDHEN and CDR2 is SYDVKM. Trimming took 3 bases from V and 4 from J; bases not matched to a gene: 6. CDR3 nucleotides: TGTGCCAGCAGTTTTCACAGGGGTGGGAATCAGCCCCAGCATTTT. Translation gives CASSFHRGGNQPQHF.

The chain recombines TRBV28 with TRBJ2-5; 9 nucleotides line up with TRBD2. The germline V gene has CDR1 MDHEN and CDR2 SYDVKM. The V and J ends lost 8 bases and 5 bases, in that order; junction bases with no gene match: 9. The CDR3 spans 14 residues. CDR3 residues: CASRGGGRRETQYF. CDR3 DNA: TGTGCCAGCCGCGGGGGGGGGCGAAGGGAGACCCAGTACTTC.

The DNA of the CDR3 is TGTGCCAGCAGCTTAGGGGGGGCGCGGCAGGCCAAAAACATTCAGTACTTC. It codes for CASSLGGARQAKNIQYF. The J gene is TRBJ2-4, the V gene TRBV7-9; either TRBD1 or TRBD2 may supply D (6 bases each). The length of the CDR3 is 17 residues. Deletions cut 1 base from V and 1 base from J, with 14 bases between. Germline-derived CDR1 and CDR2 are SEHNR and FQNEAQ (reference sequence). The full variable domain, rest sourced from reference TRBV7-9 and TRBJ2-4, is DTGVSQNPRHKITKRGQNVTFRCDPISEHNRLYWYRQTLGQGPEFLTYFQNEAQLEKSRLLSDRFSAERPKGSFSTLEIQRTEQGDSAMYLCASSLGGARQAKNIQYFGAGTRLSVL.

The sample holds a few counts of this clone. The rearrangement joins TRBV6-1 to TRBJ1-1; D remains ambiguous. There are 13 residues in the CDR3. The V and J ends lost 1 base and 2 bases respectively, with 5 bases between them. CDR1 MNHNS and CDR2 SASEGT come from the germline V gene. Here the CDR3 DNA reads TGTGCCAGCAGTGAAGGGGCTAACACTGAAGCTTTCTTT. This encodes CASSEGANTEAFF.

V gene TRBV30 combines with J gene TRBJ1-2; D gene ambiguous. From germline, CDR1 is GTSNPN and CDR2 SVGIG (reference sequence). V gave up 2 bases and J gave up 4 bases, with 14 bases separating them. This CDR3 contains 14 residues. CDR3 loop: CAWSPSSVAYGYTF. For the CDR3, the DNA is TGTGCCTGGAGTCCATCCTCGGTCGCCTATGGCTACACCTTC. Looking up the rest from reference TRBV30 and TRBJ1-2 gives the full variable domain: SQTIHQWPATLVQPVGSPLSLECTVEGTSNPNLYWYRQAAGRGLQLLFYSVGIGQISSEVPQNLSASRPQDRQFILSSKKLLLSDSGFYLCAWSPSSVAYGYTFGSGTRLTVV.

CDR3 sequence: CASSLARRYEQYF. DNA of the CDR3: TGTGCCAGCAGTTTAGCCAGGCGCTACGAGCAGTACTTC. The V and J genes are TRBV28 and TRBJ2-7; D is ambiguous. The CDR3 contains 13 residues. The V end lost 2 bases, the J end lost 3 bases, and 8 bases lay between the germline ends. The germline V gene encodes CDR1 MDHEN and CDR2 SYDVKM.

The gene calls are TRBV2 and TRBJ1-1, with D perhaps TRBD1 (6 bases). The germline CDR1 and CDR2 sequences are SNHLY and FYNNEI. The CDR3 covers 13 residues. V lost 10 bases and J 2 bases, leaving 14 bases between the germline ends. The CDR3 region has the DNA TGTGCCACCCTCTTGGACAGAAACACTGAAGCTTTCTTT. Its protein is CATLLDRNTEAFF. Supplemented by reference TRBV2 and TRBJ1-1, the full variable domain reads EPEVTQTPSHQVTQMGQEVILRCVPISNHLYFYWYRQILGQKVEFLVSFYNNEISEKSEIFDDQFSVERPDGSNFTLKIRSTKLEDSAMYFCATLLDRNTEAFFGQGTRLTVV.

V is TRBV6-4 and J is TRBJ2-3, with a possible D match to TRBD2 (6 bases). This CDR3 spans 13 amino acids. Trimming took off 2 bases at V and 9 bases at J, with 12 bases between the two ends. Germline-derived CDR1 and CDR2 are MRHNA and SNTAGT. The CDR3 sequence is CASSDLPAGTQYF. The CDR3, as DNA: TGTGCCAGCAGTGACCTCCCGGCGGGGACGCAGTATTTT.

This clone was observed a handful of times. CDR3 in DNA: TGTGCCAGCAGCCTGGGACAGGGGAACTATGGCTACACCTTC. This encodes CASSLGQGNYGYTF. The rearrangement links TRBV7-3 to TRBJ1-2; 10 bases are a match to TRBD1. J gave up 2 bases and V 5 bases, and 2 bases lay outside the gene matches. The germline V gene encodes CDR1 SGHTA and CDR2 FQGTGA. The CDR3 has 14 amino acids.

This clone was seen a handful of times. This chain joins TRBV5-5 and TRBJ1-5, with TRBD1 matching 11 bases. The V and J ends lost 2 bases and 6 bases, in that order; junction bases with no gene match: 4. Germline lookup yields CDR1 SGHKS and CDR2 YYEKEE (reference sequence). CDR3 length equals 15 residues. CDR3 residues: CASSLHGTGGQPQHF. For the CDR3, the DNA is TGTGCCAGCAGCTTACATGGGACAGGGGGTCAGCCCCAGCATTTT.

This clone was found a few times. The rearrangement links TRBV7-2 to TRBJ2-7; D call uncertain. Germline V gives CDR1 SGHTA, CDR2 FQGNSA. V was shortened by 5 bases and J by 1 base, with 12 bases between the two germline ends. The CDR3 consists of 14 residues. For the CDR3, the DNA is TGTGCCAGCAGCGCGGTGGGCCTATCCTACGAGCAGTACTTC. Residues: CASSAVGLSYEQYF. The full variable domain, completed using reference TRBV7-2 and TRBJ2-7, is GAGVSQSPSNKVTEKGKDVELRCDPISGHTALYWYRQSLGQGLEFLIYFQGNSAPDKSGLPSDRFSAERTGGSVSTLTIQRTQQEDSAVYLCASSAVGLSYEQYFGPGTRLTVT.

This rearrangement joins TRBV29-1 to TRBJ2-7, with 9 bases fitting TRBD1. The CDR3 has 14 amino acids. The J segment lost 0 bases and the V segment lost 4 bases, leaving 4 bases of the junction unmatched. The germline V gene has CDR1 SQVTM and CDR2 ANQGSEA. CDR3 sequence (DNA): TGCAGCGTTGGCGGGACAGGGTACTCCTACGAGCAGTACTTC. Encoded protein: CSVGGTGYSYEQYF.

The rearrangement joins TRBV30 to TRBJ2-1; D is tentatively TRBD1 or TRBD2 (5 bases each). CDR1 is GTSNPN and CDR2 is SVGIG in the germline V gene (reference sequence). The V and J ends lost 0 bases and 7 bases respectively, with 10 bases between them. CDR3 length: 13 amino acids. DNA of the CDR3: TGTGCCTGGAGTGTACGGGGCGGGAATGAGCAGTTCTTC. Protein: CAWSVRGGNEQFF.

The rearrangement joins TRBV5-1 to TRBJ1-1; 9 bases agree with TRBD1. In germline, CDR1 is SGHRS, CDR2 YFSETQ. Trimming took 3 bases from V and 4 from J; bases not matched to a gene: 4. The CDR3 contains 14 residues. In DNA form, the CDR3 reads TGCGCCAGCAGCTGGGGACAGGGTGCCACTGAAGCTTTCTTT. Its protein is CASSWGQGATEAFF.

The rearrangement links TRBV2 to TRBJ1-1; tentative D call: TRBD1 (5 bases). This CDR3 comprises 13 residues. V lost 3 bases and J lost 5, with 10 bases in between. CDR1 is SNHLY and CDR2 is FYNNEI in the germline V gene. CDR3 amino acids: CASSDPGGTEAFF. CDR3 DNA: TGTGCCAGCAGTGACCCGGGGGGGACTGAAGCTTTCTTT.

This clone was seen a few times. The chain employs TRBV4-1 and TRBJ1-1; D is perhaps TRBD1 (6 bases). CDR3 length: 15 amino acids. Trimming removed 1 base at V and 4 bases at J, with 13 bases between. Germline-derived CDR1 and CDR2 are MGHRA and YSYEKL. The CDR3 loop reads CASSQGAGEGTEAFF. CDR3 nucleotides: TGCGCCAGCAGCCAAGGAGCAGGGGAGGGCACTGAAGCTTTCTTT.

Written as DNA, the CDR3 is TGTGCCAGCAGTCAGGGACAGGTCACTGAAGCTTTCTTT. It yields the protein CASSQGQVTEAFF. The gene calls are TRBV6-6 and TRBJ1-1; 8 bases agree with TRBD1. The CDR3 is 13 amino acids. Germline V gene lookup returns CDR1 MNHNY and CDR2 SVGAGI (reference sequence). V dropped 5 bases and J dropped 4; count of bases not matched to a gene: 3.

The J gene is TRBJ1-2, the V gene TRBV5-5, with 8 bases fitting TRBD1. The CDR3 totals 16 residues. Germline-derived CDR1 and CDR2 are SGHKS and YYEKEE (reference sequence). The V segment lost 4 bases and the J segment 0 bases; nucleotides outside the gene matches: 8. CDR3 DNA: TGTGCCAGCAGCCAGGGGGCACGGAGAGCTAACTATGGCTACACCTTC. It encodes CASSQGARRANYGYTF.

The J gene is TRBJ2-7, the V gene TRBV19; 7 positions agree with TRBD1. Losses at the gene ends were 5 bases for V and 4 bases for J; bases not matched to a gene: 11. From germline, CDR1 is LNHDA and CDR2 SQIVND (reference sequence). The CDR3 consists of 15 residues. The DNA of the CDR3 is TGTGCCAGTAGTCTTGTTCAGGGGGTCGATTACGAGCAGTACTTC. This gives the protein CASSLVQGVDYEQYF.

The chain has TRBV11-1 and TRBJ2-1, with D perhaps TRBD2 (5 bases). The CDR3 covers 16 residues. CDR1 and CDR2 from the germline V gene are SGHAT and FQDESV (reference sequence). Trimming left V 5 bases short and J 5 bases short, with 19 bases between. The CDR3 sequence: CASSPGVFGADNEQFF. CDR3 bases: TGTGCCAGCAGCCCTGGGGTTTTCGGAGCGGACAATGAGCAGTTCTTC.

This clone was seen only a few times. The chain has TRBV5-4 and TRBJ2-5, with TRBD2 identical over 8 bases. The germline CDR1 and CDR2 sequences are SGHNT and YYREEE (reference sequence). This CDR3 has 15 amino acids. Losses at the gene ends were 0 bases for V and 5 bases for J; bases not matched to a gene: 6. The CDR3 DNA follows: TGTGCCAGCAGCTTGGTTGGCGGGAGGTCGGAGACCCAGTACTTC. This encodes CASSLVGGRSETQYF.

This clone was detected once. In nucleotides, the CDR3 is TGTGCCAGCAGTTACGGGACAGGGGGATTCGATGGCTACACCTTC. This gives the protein CASSYGTGGFDGYTF. The V call is TRBV27, the J call TRBJ1-2, with 11 bases aligning to TRBD1. The CDR3 covers 15 residues. The germline CDR1 and CDR2 sequences are MNHEY and SMNVEV (reference sequence). Germline trimming cut 4 bases from V and 6 bases from J; bases unmatched to any gene: 7.

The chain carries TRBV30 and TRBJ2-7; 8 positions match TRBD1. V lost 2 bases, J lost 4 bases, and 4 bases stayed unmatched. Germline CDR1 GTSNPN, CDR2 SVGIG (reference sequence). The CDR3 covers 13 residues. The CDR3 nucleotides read TGTGCCTGGAGTAAGGACAGGGATTACGAGCAGTACTTC. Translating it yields CAWSKDRDYEQYF. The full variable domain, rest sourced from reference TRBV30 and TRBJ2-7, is SQTIHQWPATLVQPVGSPLSLECTVEGTSNPNLYWYRQAAGRGLQLLFYSVGIGQISSEVPQNLSASRPQDRQFILSSKKLLLSDSGFYLCAWSKDRDYEQYFGPGTRLTVT.

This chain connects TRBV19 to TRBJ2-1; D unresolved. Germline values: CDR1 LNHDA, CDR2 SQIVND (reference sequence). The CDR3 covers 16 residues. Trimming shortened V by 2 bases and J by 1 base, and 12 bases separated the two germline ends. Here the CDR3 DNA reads TGTGCCAGTAGTATATACGGATTGAGGTCCTACAATGAGCAGTTCTTC. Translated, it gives CASSIYGLRSYNEQFF. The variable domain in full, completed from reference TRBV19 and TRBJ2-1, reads DGGITQSPKYLFRKEGQNVTLSCEQNLNHDAMYWYRQDPGQGLRLIYYSQIVNDFQKGDIAEGYSVSREKKESFPLTVTSAQKNPTAFYLCASSIYGLRSYNEQFFGPGTRLTVL.